The sequence of this TCR beta chain was determined in a study of T cell responses to AZD1222 COVID-19 vaccine. Here immunoSEQ multiplex PCR was the method, and the copy in TCRdb shows in-frame clones only, minus some. The data show approximately 170,000 clones, with almost 90% seen just once and 11% held by the top ten. Study conclusions and caveats: Spike-specific TCR breadth and depth grew following two AZD1222 doses. Nearly half of spike-specific TCRs reportedly target variant regions that are unmutated in the B.1.351 and B.1.1.7 variants. Repertoires were obtained only post-peak T cell response. Seropositive at baseline were only 5 or 6 AZD1222 recipients.

A word on this clone: Its antigen remains unidentified.

V lost 3 bases and J lost 1, with 14 bases in between. Germline values: CDR1 SGHDT, CDR2 YYEEEE. CDR3 length: 16 residues. The clonotype originates from an adult who received the AZD1222 COVID-19 vaccine. The chain recombines TRBV5-6 with TRBJ2-1; D is unresolved. This specimen was peripheral blood, taken 28 days after the second AZD1222 dose. CDR3 nucleotide sequence: TGTGCCAGCAGCTGGGCCAGGTCCGAATCCTACAATGAGCAGTTCTTC. Its translation is CASSWARSESYNEQFF.